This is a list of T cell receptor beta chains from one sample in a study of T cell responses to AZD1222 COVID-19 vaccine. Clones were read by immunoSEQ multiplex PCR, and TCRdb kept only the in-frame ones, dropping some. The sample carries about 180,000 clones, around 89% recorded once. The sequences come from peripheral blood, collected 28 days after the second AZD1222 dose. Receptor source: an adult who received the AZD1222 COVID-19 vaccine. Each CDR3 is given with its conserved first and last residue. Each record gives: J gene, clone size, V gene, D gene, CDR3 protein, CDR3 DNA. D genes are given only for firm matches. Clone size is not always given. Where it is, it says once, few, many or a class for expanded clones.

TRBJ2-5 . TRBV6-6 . CASSYWQGWRETQYF TGTGCCAGCAGTTACTGGCAGGGTTGGCGAGAGACCCAGTACTTC
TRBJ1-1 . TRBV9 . CASSLIRENTEAFF TGTGCCAGCAGCCTAATCAGGGAGAACACTGAAGCTTTCTTT
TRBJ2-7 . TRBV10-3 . CAIRQGTYEQYF TGTGCCATCAGACAGGGCACCTACGAGCAGTACTTC
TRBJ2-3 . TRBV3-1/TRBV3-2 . CASSQPAWTDTQYF TGTGCCAGCAGCCAACCGGCTTGGACAGATACGCAGTATTTT
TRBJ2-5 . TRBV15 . CATSRVRMETQYF TGTGCCACCAGCAGAGTTCGGATGGAGACCCAGTACTTC
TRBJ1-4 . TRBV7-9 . CASTSLNEKLFF TGTGCCAGCACCAGCTTGAATGAAAAACTGTTTTTT
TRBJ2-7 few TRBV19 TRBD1 CASSRWDRPYEQYF TGTGCCAGTAGTAGGTGGGACAGGCCCTACGAGCAGTACTTC
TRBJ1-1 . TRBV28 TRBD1 CASSLSDRVSTEAFF TGTGCCAGCAGTTTGTCGGACAGGGTGTCAACTGAAGCTTTCTTT
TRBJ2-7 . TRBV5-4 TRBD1 CASSLGQGRDEQYF TGTGCCAGCAGCTTAGGACAGGGTAGAGACGAGCAGTACTTC
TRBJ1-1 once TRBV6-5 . CASSPAREAFF TGTGCCAGCAGTCCCGCCAGGGAAGCTTTCTTT
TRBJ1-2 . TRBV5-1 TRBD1 CASSLQGENYGYTF TGCGCCAGCAGCTTGCAGGGGGAAAACTATGGCTACACCTTC
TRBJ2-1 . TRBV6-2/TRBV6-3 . CASSYAGAKPWEQFF TGTGCCAGCAGTTACGCGGGCGCCAAGCCTTGGGAGCAGTTCTTC
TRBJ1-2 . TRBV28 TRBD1 CASSFPGTGRHGYTF TGTGCCAGCAGTTTCCCCGGGACAGGGCGCCATGGCTACACCTTC
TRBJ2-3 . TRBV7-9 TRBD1 CASSRTGGTDTQYF TGTGCCAGCAGCAGGACAGGGGGCACAGATACGCAGTATTTT
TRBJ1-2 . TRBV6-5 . CASSLSRVLGYTF TGTGCCAGCTCCTTGAGTCGGGTCTTGGGCTACACCTTC
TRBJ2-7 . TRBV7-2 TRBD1 CASSVTGGYEQYF TGTGCCAGCAGCGTGACAGGGGGCTACGAGCAGTACTTC
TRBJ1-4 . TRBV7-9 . CASSLVGEDNEKLFF TGTGCCAGCAGCTTAGTGGGGGAGGATAATGAAAAACTGTTTTTT
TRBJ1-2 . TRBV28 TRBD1 CASSYPLRQGLALTF TGTGCCAGCAGCTATCCCCTACGACAGGGCCTTGCTCTTACCTTC
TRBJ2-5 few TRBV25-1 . CASSDHRPGRKETQYF TGTGCCAGCAGTGACCATCGGCCGGGGAGAAAAGAGACCCAGTACTTC
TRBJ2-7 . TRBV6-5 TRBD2 CASSSSTSGRPYEQYF TGTGCCAGCAGTTCCTCGACTAGCGGGCGACCCTACGAGCAGTACTTC
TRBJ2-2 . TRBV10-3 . CAISEGVGSGELFF TGTGCCATCAGTGAGGGGGTGGGCTCCGGGGAGCTGTTTTTT
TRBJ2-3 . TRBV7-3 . CASSSSGGTDTQYF TGTGCCAGCAGCTCCTCGGGGGGCACAGATACGCAGTATTTT
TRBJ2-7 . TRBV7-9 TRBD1 CASSWGQDYEQYF TGTGCCAGCAGCTGGGGACAGGACTACGAGCAGTACTTC
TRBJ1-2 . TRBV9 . CASSPGGPGYGYTF TGTGCCAGCAGCCCGGGCGGTCCGGGCTATGGCTACACCTTC
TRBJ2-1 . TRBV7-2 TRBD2 CASSLLAGGPYNEQFF TGTGCCAGCAGCCTACTAGCGGGAGGGCCTTACAATGAGCAGTTCTTC
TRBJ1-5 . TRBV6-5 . CASSYTGDGNQPQHF TGTGCCAGCAGTTACACCGGGGACGGCAATCAGCCCCAGCATTTT
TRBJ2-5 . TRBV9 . CASSVAEETQYF TGTGCCAGCAGCGTAGCAGAAGAGACCCAGTACTTC